This T cell receptor beta chain stems from a study of tumor and adjacent non-tumor tissue in lung cancer. Overall study results and limits: Compared with tumor, normal lung showed significantly lower TCR diversity.

Germline V lookup: CDR1 SGHAT, CDR2 FQNNGV. The CDR3 runs 15 residues. J lost 4 bases, V lost 2 bases, and 2 bases had no gene match. Comments on this clonotype: Its matching antigen is unknown.

RNA was extracted from bulk tissue without any cell sorting. Three rounds of nested PCR, following a modified ARM-PCR protocol, produced the TCRbeta library. In TCRdb, the multiplex PCR reads were re-called with MiXCR into one record per CDR3 protein. The data contain 220,000 or so distinct CDR3 sequences, about 76% of them singletons. This receptor was taken from a man aged 55 to 70 with non-small cell lung cancer. Sequencing was carried out using lung tumor tissue. The chain employs TRBV11-2 and TRBJ2-6; 7 positions agree with TRBD1. CDR3 loop: CASSLMGQGANVLTF. The CDR3 DNA sequence: TGTGCCAGCAGCTTAATGGGACAGGGGGCCAACGTCCTGACTTTC.